The present T cell receptor beta chain was sequenced within a study of blood T cell repertoires in COVID-19. V shed 9 bases, J shed 5 bases, and the junction held 9 bases outside the gene matches. The germline CDR1 and CDR2 sequences are LGHNA and YNFKEQ. CDR3 size: 13 residues. In the original analysis: It was from reference gene primer amplification that nucleated cell counts were estimated. Some clones are missing from TCRdb's copy, which holds only in-frame ones; the method was immunoSEQ multiplex PCR. That table supplies the V and J calls and clone size; D and trimming were determined from the DNA. Here the sample spans more than 250,000 clones, more than 75% being singletons. This clone has a single count.

The source is a woman aged 25 to 39 who had recovered from COVID-19. The chain uses TRBV4-2 and TRBJ2-5; TRBD2 matches 7 bases. The source material was peripheral blood. The CDR3 region is CARRLALRETQYF. Here the CDR3 DNA reads TGTGCCAGACGACTAGCTTTGAGGGAGACCCAGTACTTC.